The 20 T cell receptor beta chains given below trace back to one sample, sequenced in a study of the immune and genomic landscape of osteosarcoma (dated by TCRdb to 2019 to 2021). Library preparation employed the immunoSEQ multiplex PCR assay. TCRdb holds this immuneACCESS table with in-frame rearrangements only. Some clones are missing; in checked studies, unresolved V genes explain under half, and the rest has no known cause. The sample yields 4,600 or so clones; 71% were counted once. The ten largest account for around 17% of the sample. Specimens were post-treatment primary, local recurrence and metastasis tumors from poor-prognosis patients. What was sequenced was osteosarcoma tumor tissue from the femur. These receptors originate from a human donor with osteosarcoma.

This clone was seen a few times. The chain recombines TRBV4-2 with TRBJ2-5; 7 bases are a match to TRBD2. CDR3 length equals 17 residues. Germline V CDR1 and CDR2: LGHNA, YNFKEQ. The trim removed 1 base at V and 2 bases at J, leaving 10 bases unmatched. In nucleotides, the CDR3 is TGTGCCAGCAGCCAAGTGCAAGGGTCAGCGGGGCAAGAGACCCAGTACTTC. Amino acid sequence: CASSQVQGSAGQETQYF.

The chain links TRBV6-5 to TRBJ2-5, with D unresolved. With 0 bases removed from V and 1 base from J, the gap between germline ends came to 6 bases. This CDR3 comprises 14 residues. Germline CDR1 is MNHEY and CDR2 is SVGAGI. The CDR3 sequence is CASSYSSSQETQYF. Here the CDR3 DNA reads TGTGCCAGCAGTTACTCAAGTTCCCAAGAGACCCAGTACTTC.

This clone is medium-sized. DNA for the CDR3: TGTGCCAGCGGGGTCGAAGGGGTTAAAGGCTATGGCTACACCTTC. It specifies CASGVEGVKGYGYTF. The V gene is TRBV27, the J gene TRBJ1-2, with D perhaps TRBD1 (5 bases). CDR1 is MNHEY, CDR2 SMNVEV, per germline (reference sequence). The CDR3 is 15 residues long. Trimming pared 8 bases from V and 4 bases from J, leaving 20 bases between.

This clone showed up just a few times. The chain has TRBV6-5 and TRBJ2-1; D possibly corresponds to TRBD1 (5 bases). In germline, CDR1 is MNHEY, CDR2 SVGAGI. V shed 4 bases and J shed 4 bases, with 14 bases lying between them. There are 15 residues in the CDR3. In DNA, the CDR3 is TGTGCCAGCAGTTCCCCAGGGTCAGGGTACAATGAGCAGTTCTTC. It encodes CASSSPGSGYNEQFF.

The chain combines TRBV7-9 with TRBJ2-7; no clear D gene. Trimming shortened V by 1 base and J by 7 bases, and 14 bases separated the two germline ends. This CDR3 spans 14 amino acids. Germline lookup yields CDR1 SEHNR and CDR2 FQNEAQ (reference sequence). The CDR3 loop is CASSLGTDSWEQYF. CDR3 coding DNA: TGTGCCAGCAGCTTAGGTACAGACTCTTGGGAGCAGTACTTC.

This clone qualifies as large. The chain is built from TRBV7-9 and TRBJ2-7; either TRBD1 or TRBD2 may supply D (6 bases each). The V gene's germline CDR1 is SEHNR and CDR2 FQNEAQ (reference sequence). Between the trimmed V and J ends, which lost 4 bases and 6 bases, there was a span of 22 bases. The CDR3 is made up of 16 amino acids. The CDR3 spells CASSSGGTIFATEQYF. As DNA, the CDR3 is TGTGCCAGCAGCTCAGGAGGGACAATCTTTGCTACCGAGCAGTACTTC. The whole variable domain, remainder taken from reference TRBV7-9 and TRBJ2-7, is DTGVSQNPRHKITKRGQNVTFRCDPISEHNRLYWYRQTLGQGPEFLTYFQNEAQLEKSRLLSDRFSAERPKGSFSTLEIQRTEQGDSAMYLCASSSGGTIFATEQYFGPGTRLTVT.

This clone has more than one count but fewer than ten. The chain joins TRBV7-9 to TRBJ1-3, with 9 bases aligning to TRBD1. The CDR3 length is 16 residues. J lost 0 bases, V lost 3 bases, and 3 bases had no gene match. Per germline, CDR1 SEHNR and CDR2 FQNEAQ (reference sequence). The CDR3 reads CASSFQTGGSGNTIYF. The DNA of the CDR3 is TGTGCCAGCAGCTTCCAGACAGGGGGCTCTGGAAACACCATATATTTT.

V usage is TRBV7-6 and J usage is TRBJ1-1; D gene unclear. Trimming left V 3 bases short and J 5 bases short, with 13 bases between. This CDR3 comprises 14 residues. Germline V gives CDR1 SGHVS, CDR2 FNYEAQ. CDR3: CASSLDLTGTEAFF. Written as DNA, the CDR3 is TGTGCCAGCAGCTTGGACCTGACGGGGACTGAAGCTTTCTTT.

The rearrangement uses TRBV28 and TRBJ2-7; D gene uncertain. Germline CDR1 MDHEN, CDR2 SYDVKM. This CDR3 spans 12 amino acids. The V end was cut by 9 bases, the J end by 0 bases, with 9 bases between. The CDR3 sequence is CASRGGSYEQYF. In DNA form, the CDR3 reads TGTGCCAGTCGTGGCGGCTCCTACGAGCAGTACTTC.

This clone has more than one count but fewer than ten. The rearrangement uses TRBV19 and TRBJ1-2, with 7 bases aligning to TRBD1. Germline trimming cut 6 bases from V and 6 bases from J; bases unmatched to any gene: 7. CDR3 length: 13 residues. Germline lookup yields CDR1 LNHDA and CDR2 SQIVND (reference sequence). CDR3 loop: CASRYRDRDGYTF. The CDR3 DNA reads TGTGCCAGTAGATACCGGGACAGAGATGGCTACACCTTC.

This clone was recorded a few times. The rearrangement joins TRBV5-4 to TRBJ2-7; D is ambiguous. Trimming took 1 base from V and 4 from J, leaving 6 bases between them. The CDR3 contains 12 residues. CDR1 is SGHNT, CDR2 YYREEE, per germline (reference sequence). DNA of the CDR3: TGTGCCAGCAGCTTGTGGGATTACGAGCAGTACTTC. This sequence encodes CASSLWDYEQYF.

CDR3 protein: CASSTNSGRKVCYEQYF. The CDR3 region has the DNA TGTGCCAGCAGCACAAATAGCGGGAGGAAGGTATGTTACGAGCAGTACTTC. The rearrangement links TRBV21-1 to TRBJ2-7; the table's D call, TRBD2, has no DNA check behind it. TRBV21-1 is assigned pseudogene status. The CDR3 extends over 17 amino acids.

The chain links TRBV10-3 to TRBJ2-3, with D tentatively TRBD2 (5 bases). V was pared by 2 bases and J by 4 bases, with 13 bases between. This CDR3 comprises 15 residues. Germline V gives CDR1 ENHRY, CDR2 SYGVKD. The DNA for the CDR3 is TGTGCCATCAGTGAGGGGCTAGCCTGGGCAGATACGCAGTATTTT. This gives the protein CAISEGLAWADTQYF.

This clone came up a few times. The gene calls are TRBV7-2 and TRBJ2-1, with D possibly being TRBD2 (5 bases). V lost 5 bases to trimming and J lost 9 bases, with 11 bases between them. Germline V lookup: CDR1 SGHTA, CDR2 FQGNSA. This CDR3 comprises 12 residues. The CDR3: CASSTYRGEQFF. The DNA of the CDR3 is TGTGCCAGCAGCACATACCGGGGTGAGCAGTTCTTC.

The chain uses TRBV27 and TRBJ1-5, with 10 bases lining up with TRBD1. Germline V gene sequence: CDR1 MNHEY, CDR2 SMNVEV (reference sequence). The CDR3 is 15 residues long. V lost 4 bases and J lost 2; bases outside the gene matches: 2. Written as DNA, the CDR3 is TGTGCCAGCAGTTCTGGGACAGGGGGCAATCAGCCCCAGCATTTT. Amino acids: CASSSGTGGNQPQHF.

This clone was recorded once. The V gene is TRBV28, the J gene TRBJ2-2; 9 bases map to TRBD2. The length of the CDR3 is 16 residues. Germline trimming cut 7 bases from V and 4 bases from J; bases unmatched to any gene: 10. CDR1 MDHEN and CDR2 SYDVKM come from the germline V gene. Written as DNA, the CDR3 is TGTGCCAGCAATGGCGGGGGGGCAGTTGGCACCGGGGAGCTGTTTTTT. Encoded protein: CASNGGGAVGTGELFF.

The chain joins TRBV4-2 to TRBJ2-7; 7 bases map to TRBD1. The CDR3 loop spans 14 amino acids. Germline V gene sequence: CDR1 LGHNA, CDR2 YNFKEQ. The V segment lost 5 bases and the J segment 4 bases; nucleotides outside the gene matches: 8. CDR3 DNA: TGTGCCAGCAGCGCAGCCGGGACAGCTTACGAGCAGTACTTC. This gives the protein CASSAAGTAYEQYF.

As DNA, the CDR3 is TGTGCCAGCAGTGAAGCTACTAGCGGACAAGAGACCCAGTACTTC. Residues: CASSEATSGQETQYF. The V call is TRBV25-1, the J call TRBJ2-5; 8 bases are a match to TRBD2. The CDR3 runs to 15 residues. The ends lost 2 bases at V and 2 bases at J; junction bases unmatched: 4. Germline lookup yields CDR1 MGHDK and CDR2 SYGVNS.

The V and J genes are TRBV6-5 and TRBJ1-3; D not certain. The germline gives CDR1 MNHEY, CDR2 SVGAGI. CDR3 length: 11 amino acids. V lost 2 bases to trimming and J lost 4 bases, with 0 bases between them. The CDR3 loop reads CASSYGNTIYF. Here the CDR3 DNA reads TGTGCCAGCAGTTACGGAAACACCATATATTTT.

The rearrangement joins TRBV5-4 to TRBJ2-7; unclear D gene. Germline CDR1 SGHNT, CDR2 YYREEE (reference sequence). V lost 1 base and J 4 bases, leaving 6 bases between the germline ends. This CDR3 has 12 residues. Written as DNA, the CDR3 is TGTGCCAGCAGCTTGTTGGGGTACGAGCAGTACTTC. Its translation is CASSLLGYEQYF.